A selection of T cell receptor beta chains follows, all from one sample in a study of CD8+ T cells in alopecia areata. Method: immunoSEQ multiplex PCR; TCRdb's copy keeps in-frame clones and lacks some. This sample has under 350,000 clones, with roughly 60% found just once. The sequenced sample was CD4+ T cells sorted from blood, obtained at week 24, from a patient treated with tofacitinib. The receptor set was obtained from a human donor with alopecia areata. Both conserved end residues are part of each CDR3. The D gene is left open where the match is weak. Clone size is shown for a subset of rows, as once, few, many or a class of expanded clone.

v_gene	abundance	d_gene	j_gene	CDR3nt	CDR3aa
TRBV10-3	-	-	TRBJ2-3	TGTGCCATCAGAGGGACAACTAGCACAGATACGCAGTATTTT	CAIRGTTSTDTQYF
TRBV9	once	-	TRBJ2-3	TGTGCCAGCAGCTTCCGAGGTAGCACAGATACGCAGTATTTT	CASSFRGSTDTQYF
TRBV5-1	few	-	TRBJ2-3	TGCGCCAGCGGACCCACAGATACGCAGTATTTT	CASGPTDTQYF
TRBV7-2	-	-	TRBJ1-5	TGTGCCAGCAGCTCCTGGGGGGGGAGCAATCAGCCCCAGCATTTT	CASSSWGGSNQPQHF
TRBV7-2	-	-	TRBJ2-1	TGTGCCAGCAGCTTAGCGCTCCGCGGGGGCGCATACAATGAGCAGTTCTTC	CASSLALRGGAYNEQFF
TRBV10-3	few	-	TRBJ2-2	TGTGCCATCAGTGAGTTCGACACCGGGGAGCTGTTTTTT	CAISEFDTGELFF
TRBV9	-	-	TRBJ2-1	TGTGCCAGCAGCGTAGTAGGAGATGAGCAGTTCTTC	CASSVVGDEQFF
TRBV29-1	-	TRBD2	TRBJ2-2	TGCAGCGTTGTGGCCGCGGAAGCGGGGCAATGGAAGGTGAACACCGGGGAGCTGTTTTTT	CSVVAAEAGQWKVNTGELFF
TRBV2	few	-	TRBJ1-2	TGTGCCAGCAGTGAGGCCATGGAGAACTATGGCTACACCTTC	CASSEAMENYGYTF
TRBV7-9	-	TRBD1	TRBJ1-2	TGTGCCAGCAGCCCGAAGGGACAGAGAGGTGGCTACACCTTC	CASSPKGQRGGYTF
TRBV7-3	-	TRBD2	TRBJ2-3	TGTGCCAGCAGTCCAGGACTAGCGGGGGTTGATACGCAGTATTTT	CASSPGLAGVDTQYF
TRBV18	-	-	TRBJ1-1	TGTGCCAGCTCACCACACCCGGTACACCAGGGCACTGAAGCTTTCTTT	CASSPHPVHQGTEAFF
TRBV28	few	TRBD1	TRBJ2-5	TGTGCCAGCAGTTCCATCCCCTTGGGACAGAATGAAGAGACCCAGTACTTC	CASSSIPLGQNEETQYF
TRBV30	-	-	TRBJ1-2	TGTGCCTGGAGTGTTAGTTGGAACAGACTCTATGGCTACACCTTC	CAWSVSWNRLYGYTF
TRBV27	-	-	TRBJ1-2	TGTGCCAGCACAGCCCCGGACCAGGCCTATGGCTACACCTTC	CASTAPDQAYGYTF
TRBV9	many	-	TRBJ2-1	TGTGCCAGCAGCGTAGCTCCGACAGGTTACAATGAGCAGTTCTTC	CASSVAPTGYNEQFF
TRBV30	-	-	TRBJ1-5	TGTGCCTGGAGTACGGATAGCAATCAGCCCCAGCATTTT	CAWSTDSNQPQHF
TRBV30	-	TRBD1	TRBJ1-2	TGTGCCCAGGGACAGAACTATGGCTACACCTTC	CAQGQNYGYTF
TRBV29-1	-	-	TRBJ2-1	TGCAGCGTTGAAGCTTCAGCCAGTGAGCAGTTCTTC	CSVEASASEQFF
TRBV6-5	-	-	TRBJ2-1	TGTGCCAGCAATCGGGGGCCCAGCGGGCAGTTCTTC	CASNRGPSGQFF
TRBV2	once	TRBD2	TRBJ2-1	TGTGCCAGCAGTGAGCGACTAGCGGGGTCTCGCTTTAGGCACAATGAGCAGTTCTTC	CASSERLAGSRFRHNEQFF
TRBV10-3	few	-	TRBJ1-4	TGTGCCATCAGTGAGTTGGCGGACGGGAAACTGTTTTTT	CAISELADGKLFF
TRBV28	-	TRBD1	TRBJ1-1	TGTGCCAGCAGATCCCGGACAGGGGGAGGCAGGATGAACACTGAAGCTTTCTTT	CASRSRTGGGRMNTEAFF
TRBV28	-	-	TRBJ2-7	TGTGCCAGCAGCACTCAACGGCCCAGGGCCGCCTACGAGCAGTACTTC	CASSTQRPRAAYEQYF
TRBV5-1	-	-	TRBJ1-5	TGCGCCAGCAGCTTGTATAGCAATCAGCCCCAGCATTTT	CASSLYSNQPQHF
TRBV25-1	-	-	TRBJ1-2	TGTGCCAGCAGAAGGGACAATGGCTATGGCTACACCTTC	CASRRDNGYGYTF
TRBV7-9	few	-	TRBJ2-7	TGTGCCAGCAGAGTCTCCCGGGGCGGACCCGGGGAGCAGTACTTC	CASRVSRGGPGEQYF
TRBV4-3	-	-	TRBJ2-1	TGCGCCAGCAGCCAAAGACTAGTGATGGACTCCTACAATGAGCAGTTCTTC	CASSQRLVMDSYNEQFF
TRBV7-8	-	TRBD1	TRBJ1-1	TGTGCCAGCAGCCCTTGGACAGGTACGGAAGCTTTCTTT	CASSPWTGTEAFF
TRBV18	-	-	TRBJ2-3	TGTGCCAGCTCCCCCTCAACCGGCACAGATACGCAGTATTTT	CASSPSTGTDTQYF
TRBV2	-	TRBD1	TRBJ2-1	TGTGCCAGCAGTGACCCCGGGACAGGGACCTACAATGAGCAGTTCTTC	CASSDPGTGTYNEQFF